The entry that follows covers one T cell receptor beta chain sequence. Its antigen is still unknown. This sample stems from a study of cytomegalovirus exposure and HLA in healthy donors. About the research overall: Researchers found that about 84% of 300 to 450 genotyped donors fell within the Caucasian-associated ancestry cluster.

Each donor was healthy, and each was a bone marrow donor. General study results and limits: Cytomegalovirus association was assigned to about 180 TCR beta chains. Three chains tied to CMV proved CMV antigen-specific in vitro.

The germline V gene has CDR1 SGHVS and CDR2 FQNEAQ. The CDR3 runs 17 residues. The ends lost 2 bases at V and 4 bases at J; junction bases unmatched: 13. The PCR had 60 Vbeta and 13 Jbeta primers. Sequencing was performed with immunoSEQ multiplex PCR; in TCRdb, only in-frame clones are kept and a portion is missing. The table lists around 130,000 clones, roughly 80% of them singletons. The sequencing input was PBMCs. V usage is TRBV7-8 and J usage is TRBJ2-7; 8 bases align to TRBD2. This clonotype was sampled from a woman in her sixties in good health and CMV-seronegative. The CDR3 sequence: CASSLTGGPDQTYEQYF. The CDR3 DNA reads TGTGCCAGCAGCTTAACGGGGGGGCCCGATCAAACGTACGAGCAGTACTTC.